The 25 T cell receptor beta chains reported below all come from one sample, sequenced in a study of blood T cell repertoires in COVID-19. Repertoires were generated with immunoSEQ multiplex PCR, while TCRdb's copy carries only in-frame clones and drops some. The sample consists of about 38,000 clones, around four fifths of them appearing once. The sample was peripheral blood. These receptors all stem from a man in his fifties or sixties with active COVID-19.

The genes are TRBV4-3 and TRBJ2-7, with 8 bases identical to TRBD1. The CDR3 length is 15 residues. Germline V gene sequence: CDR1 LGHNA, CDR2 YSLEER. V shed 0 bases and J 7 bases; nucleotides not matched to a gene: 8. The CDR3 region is CASSQDSPGGWEQYF. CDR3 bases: TGCGCCAGCAGCCAAGATAGCCCAGGGGGCTGGGAGCAGTACTTC.

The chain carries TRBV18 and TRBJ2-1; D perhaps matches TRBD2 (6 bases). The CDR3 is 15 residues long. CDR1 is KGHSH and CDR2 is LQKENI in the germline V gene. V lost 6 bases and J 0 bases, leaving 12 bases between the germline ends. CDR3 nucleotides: TGTGCCAGCTCGCGGGACGTAAACTCCTACAATGAGCAGTTCTTC. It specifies CASSRDVNSYNEQFF.

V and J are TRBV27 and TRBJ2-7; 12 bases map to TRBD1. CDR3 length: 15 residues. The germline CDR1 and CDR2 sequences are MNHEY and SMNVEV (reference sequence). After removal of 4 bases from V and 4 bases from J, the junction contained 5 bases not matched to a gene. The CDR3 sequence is CASSSPGQGAYEQYF. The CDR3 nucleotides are TGTGCCAGCAGTTCTCCGGGACAGGGGGCGTACGAGCAGTACTTC.

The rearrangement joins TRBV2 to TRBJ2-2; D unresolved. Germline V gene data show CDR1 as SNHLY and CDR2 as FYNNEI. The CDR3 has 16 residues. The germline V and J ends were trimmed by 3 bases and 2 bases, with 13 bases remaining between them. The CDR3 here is CASSDAGLGNTGELFF. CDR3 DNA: TGTGCCAGCAGTGACGCCGGGTTGGGTAACACCGGGGAGCTGTTTTTT.

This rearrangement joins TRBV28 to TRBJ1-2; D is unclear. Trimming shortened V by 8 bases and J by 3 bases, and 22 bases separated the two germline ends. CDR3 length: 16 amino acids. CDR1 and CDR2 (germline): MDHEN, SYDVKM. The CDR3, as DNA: TGTGCCAGCTCATACGCAGGCGCCATGGGAGACTATGGCTACACCTTC. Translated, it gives CASSYAGAMGDYGYTF.

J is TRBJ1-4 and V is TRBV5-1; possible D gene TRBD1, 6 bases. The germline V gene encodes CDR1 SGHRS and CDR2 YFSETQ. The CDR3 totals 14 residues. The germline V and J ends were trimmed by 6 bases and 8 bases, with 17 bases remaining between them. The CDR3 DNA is TGCGCCAGCAAGTCCGGGGGGGCCCGGGAAAAACTGTTTTTT. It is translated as CASKSGGAREKLFF.

CDR3: CASSQTYAGRGRPDTQYF. CDR3 bases: TGTGCCAGCAGCCAGACCTATGCGGGGAGGGGACGGCCAGATACGCAGTATTTT. This chain joins TRBV5-5 and TRBJ2-3; 7 nucleotides line up with TRBD2. V was clipped by 4 bases and J by 4 bases; unmatched bases: 18. From germline, CDR1 is SGHKS and CDR2 YYEKEE (reference sequence). The CDR3 loop spans 18 amino acids.

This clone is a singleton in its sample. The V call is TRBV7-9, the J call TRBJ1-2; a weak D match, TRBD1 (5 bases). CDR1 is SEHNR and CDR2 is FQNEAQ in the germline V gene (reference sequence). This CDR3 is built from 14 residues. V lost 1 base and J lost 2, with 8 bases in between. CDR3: CASSLDPGNYGYTF. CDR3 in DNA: TGTGCCAGCAGCTTAGATCCAGGGAACTATGGCTACACCTTC.

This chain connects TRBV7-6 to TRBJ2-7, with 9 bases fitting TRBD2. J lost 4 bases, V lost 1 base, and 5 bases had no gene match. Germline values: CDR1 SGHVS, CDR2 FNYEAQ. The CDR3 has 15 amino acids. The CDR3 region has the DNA TGTGCCAGCAGCTTAGAGGCTAGCGGGACATACGAGCAGTACTTC. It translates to CASSLEASGTYEQYF. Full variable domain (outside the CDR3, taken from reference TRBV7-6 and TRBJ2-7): GAGVSQSPRYKVTKRGQDVALRCDPISGHVSLYWYRQALGQGPEFLTYFNYEAQQDKSGLPNDRFSAERPEGSISTLTIQRTEQRDSAMYRCASSLEASGTYEQYFGPGTRLTVT.

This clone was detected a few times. The DNA of the CDR3 is TGTGCCAGCAGGGTTAGGGGCGGCGAGCAGTACTTC. The encoded protein is CASRVRGGEQYF. The genes are TRBV5-6 and TRBJ2-7; tentatively, D is TRBD1 (5 bases). V lost 5 bases and J 6 bases, leaving 12 bases between the germline ends. CDR1 is SGHDT, CDR2 YYEEEE, per germline. The CDR3 contains 12 residues. The full variable domain, completed using reference TRBV5-6 and TRBJ2-7, is DAGVTQSPTHLIKTRGQQVTLRCSPKSGHDTVSWYQQALGQGPQFIFQYYEEEERQRGNFPDRFSGHQFPNYSSELNVNALLLGDSALYLCASRVRGGEQYFGPGTRLTVT.

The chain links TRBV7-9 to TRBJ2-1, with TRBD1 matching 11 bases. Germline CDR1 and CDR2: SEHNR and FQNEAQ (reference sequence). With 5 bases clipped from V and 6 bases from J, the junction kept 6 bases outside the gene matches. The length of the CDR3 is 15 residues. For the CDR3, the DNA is TGTGCCAGCAGCCCGCCGGGACAGGGGGGCAATGAGCAGTTCTTC. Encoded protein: CASSPPGQGGNEQFF.

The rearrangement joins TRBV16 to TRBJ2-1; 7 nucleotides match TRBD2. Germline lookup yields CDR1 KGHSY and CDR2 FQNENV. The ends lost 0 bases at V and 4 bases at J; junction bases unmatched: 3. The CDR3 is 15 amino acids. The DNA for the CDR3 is TGTGCCAGCAGCCAATCCCAGCGGGGATACAATGAGCAGTTCTTC. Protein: CASSQSQRGYNEQFF.

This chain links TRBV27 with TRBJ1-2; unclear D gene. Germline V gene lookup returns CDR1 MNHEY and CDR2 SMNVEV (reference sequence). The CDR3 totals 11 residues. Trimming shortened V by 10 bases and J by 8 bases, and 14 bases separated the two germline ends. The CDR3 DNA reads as TGTGCCACCAAAACACGTATGGGCTACACCTTC. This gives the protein CATKTRMGYTF.

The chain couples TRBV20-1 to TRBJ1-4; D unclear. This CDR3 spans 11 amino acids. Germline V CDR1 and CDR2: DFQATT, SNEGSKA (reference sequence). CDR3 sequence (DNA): TGCAGGGCCCCTCGGGGTGAAAAACTGTTTTTT. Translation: CRAPRGEKLFF.

The CDR3 protein is CASSLRRLAGGSADTQYF. The CDR3 bases are TGTGCCAGCAGCTTAAGGAGACTAGCGGGGGGGAGTGCAGATACGCAGTATTTT. The chain is built from TRBV7-2 and TRBJ2-3; 14 nucleotides align to TRBD2. This CDR3 spans 18 amino acids. Germline V CDR1 and CDR2: SGHTA, FQGNSA. V lost 2 bases and J lost 4; bases outside the gene matches: 8.

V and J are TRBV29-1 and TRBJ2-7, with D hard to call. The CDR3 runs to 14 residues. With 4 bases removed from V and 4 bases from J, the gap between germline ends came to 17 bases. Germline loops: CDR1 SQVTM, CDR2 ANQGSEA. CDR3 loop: CSVVVRMGAYEQYF. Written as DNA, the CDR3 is TGCAGCGTTGTTGTCCGGATGGGCGCTTACGAGCAGTACTTC.

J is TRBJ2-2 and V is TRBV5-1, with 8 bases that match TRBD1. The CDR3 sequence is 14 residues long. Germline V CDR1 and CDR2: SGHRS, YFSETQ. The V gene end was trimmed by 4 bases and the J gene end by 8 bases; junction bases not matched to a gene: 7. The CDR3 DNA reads TGCGCCAGCAGCCCGGGGACAGGAGGTGGGGAGCTGTTTTTT. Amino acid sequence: CASSPGTGGGELFF.

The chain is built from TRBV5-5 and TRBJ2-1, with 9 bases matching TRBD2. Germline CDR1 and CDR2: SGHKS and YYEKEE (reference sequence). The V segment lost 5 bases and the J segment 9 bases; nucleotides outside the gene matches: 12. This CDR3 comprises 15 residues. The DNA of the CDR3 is TGTGCCAGCAGTTGGACTAGCGAGGTGGGCACTGAGCAGTTCTTC. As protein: CASSWTSEVGTEQFF.

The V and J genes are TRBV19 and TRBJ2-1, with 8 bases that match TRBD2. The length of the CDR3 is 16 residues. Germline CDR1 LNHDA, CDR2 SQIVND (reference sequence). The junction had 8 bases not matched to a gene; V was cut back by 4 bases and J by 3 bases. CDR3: CASSKISGGIYNEQFF. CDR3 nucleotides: TGTGCCAGTAGTAAAATAAGCGGGGGAATCTACAATGAGCAGTTCTTC.

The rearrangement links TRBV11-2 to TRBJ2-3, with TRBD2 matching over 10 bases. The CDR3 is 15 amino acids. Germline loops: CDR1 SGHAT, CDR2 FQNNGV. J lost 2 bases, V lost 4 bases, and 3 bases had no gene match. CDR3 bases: TGTGCCAGCAGCTCAAGCGGGGGGGTCACAGATACGCAGTATTTT. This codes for CASSSSGGVTDTQYF.

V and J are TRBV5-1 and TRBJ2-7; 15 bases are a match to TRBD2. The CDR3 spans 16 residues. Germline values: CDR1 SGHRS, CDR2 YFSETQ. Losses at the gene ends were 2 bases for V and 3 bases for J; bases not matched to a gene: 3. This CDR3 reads CASSFGLAGGIYEQYF. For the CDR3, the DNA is TGCGCCAGCAGCTTCGGACTAGCGGGGGGGATCTACGAGCAGTACTTC.

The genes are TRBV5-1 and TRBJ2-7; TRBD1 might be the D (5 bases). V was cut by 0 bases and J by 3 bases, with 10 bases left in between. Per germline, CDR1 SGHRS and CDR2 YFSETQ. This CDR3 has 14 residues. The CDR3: CASSLGTLGYEQYF. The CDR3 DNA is TGCGCCAGCAGCTTGGGGACATTGGGCTACGAGCAGTACTTC.

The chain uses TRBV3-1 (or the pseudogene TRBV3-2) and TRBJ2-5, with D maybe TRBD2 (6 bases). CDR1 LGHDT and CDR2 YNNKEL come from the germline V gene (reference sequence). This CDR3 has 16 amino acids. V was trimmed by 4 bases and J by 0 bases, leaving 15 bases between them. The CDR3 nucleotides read TGTGCCAGCAGCCCGCATACGGGCGGGGACCAAGAGACCCAGTACTTC. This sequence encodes CASSPHTGGDQETQYF.

In DNA, the CDR3 is TGTTCGCCCGCAGGGTCACACACTGAAGCTTTCTTT. Protein sequence: CSPAGSHTEAFF. The V call is TRBV2, the J call TRBJ1-1; perhaps TRBD1 as D (5 bases). CDR1 and CDR2 from the germline V gene are SNHLY and FYNNEI. The CDR3 is 12 residues long.

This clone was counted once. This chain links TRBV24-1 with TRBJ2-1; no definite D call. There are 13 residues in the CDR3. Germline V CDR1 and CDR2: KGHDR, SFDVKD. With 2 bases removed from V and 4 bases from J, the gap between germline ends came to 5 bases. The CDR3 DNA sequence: TGTGCCACCAGTGATTCCTATTACAATGAGCAGTTCTTC. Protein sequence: CATSDSYYNEQFF.